This entry is about one TCR beta chain. Antigen specificity is unknown. These data originate in a study of CD8+CD57+ T cells in acquired aplastic anemia. The CDR3 runs 12 residues. Germline CDR1 SGHRS, CDR2 YFSETQ. The germline V and J ends were trimmed by 0 bases and 18 bases, with 13 bases remaining between them. Genomic DNA, serving as template, underwent TCR beta VDJ and CDR3 profiling. MiXCR, run by TCRdb on the reads, gives a single entry per CDR3 protein. The data contain roughly 420,000 distinct CDR3 sequences, 55% to 75% of them singletons. Study-wide findings and caveats: In common between the patients and the controls were twenty-nine CD8+ CDR3 sequences.

Sequencing was carried out using sorted CD4+, CD8+, or CD8+CD57+ T cells (not recorded which) from PBMCs. This TCR came from a human donor in good health, serving as a control. The rearrangement uses TRBV5-1 and TRBJ1-6; D is uncertain. The DNA for the CDR3 is TGCGCCAGCAGCTTGGAGGCCACCCCCTACCACTTT. Protein: CASSLEATPYHF.